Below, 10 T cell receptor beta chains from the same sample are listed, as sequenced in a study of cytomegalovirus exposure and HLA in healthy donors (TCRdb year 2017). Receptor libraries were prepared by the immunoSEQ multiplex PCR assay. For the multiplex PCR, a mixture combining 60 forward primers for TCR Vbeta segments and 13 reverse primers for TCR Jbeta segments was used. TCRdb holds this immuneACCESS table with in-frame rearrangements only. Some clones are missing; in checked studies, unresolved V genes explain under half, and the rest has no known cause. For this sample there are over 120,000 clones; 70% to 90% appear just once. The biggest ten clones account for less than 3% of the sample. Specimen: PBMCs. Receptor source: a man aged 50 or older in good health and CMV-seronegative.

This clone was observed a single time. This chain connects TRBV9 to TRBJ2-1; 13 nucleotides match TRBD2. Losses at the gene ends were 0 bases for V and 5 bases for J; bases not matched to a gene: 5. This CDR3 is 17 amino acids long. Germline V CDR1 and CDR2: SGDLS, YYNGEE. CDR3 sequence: CASSVAGLAGDHNEQFF. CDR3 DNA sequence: TGTGCCAGCAGCGTAGCAGGACTAGCGGGAGACCACAATGAGCAGTTCTTC. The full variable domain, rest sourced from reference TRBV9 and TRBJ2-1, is DSGVTQTPKHLITATGQRVTLRCSPRSGDLSVYWYQQSLDQGLQFLIQYYNGEERAKGNILERFSAQQFPDLHSELNLSSLELGDSALYFCASSVAGLAGDHNEQFFGPGTRLTVL.

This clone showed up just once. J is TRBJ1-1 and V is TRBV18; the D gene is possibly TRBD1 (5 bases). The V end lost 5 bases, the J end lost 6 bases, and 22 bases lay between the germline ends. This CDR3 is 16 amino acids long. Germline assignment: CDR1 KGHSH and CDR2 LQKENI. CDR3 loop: CASSFSTAFVSPEAFF. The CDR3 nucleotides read TGTGCCAGCTCATTTTCGACAGCGTTTGTATCCCCTGAAGCTTTCTTT.

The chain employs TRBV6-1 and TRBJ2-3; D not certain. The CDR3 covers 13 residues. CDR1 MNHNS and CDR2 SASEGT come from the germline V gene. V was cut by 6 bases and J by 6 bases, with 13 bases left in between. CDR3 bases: TGTGCCAGCAGCCCGGTCCCGTTTGATACGCAGTATTTT. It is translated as CASSPVPFDTQYF.

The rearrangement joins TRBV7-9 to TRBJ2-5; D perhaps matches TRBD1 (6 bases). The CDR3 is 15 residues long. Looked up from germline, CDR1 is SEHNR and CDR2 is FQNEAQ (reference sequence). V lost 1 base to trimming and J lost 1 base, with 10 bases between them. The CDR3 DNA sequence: TGTGCCAGCAGCTTAGGGACAGCGACCCAAGAGACCCAGTACTTC. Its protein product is CASSLGTATQETQYF.

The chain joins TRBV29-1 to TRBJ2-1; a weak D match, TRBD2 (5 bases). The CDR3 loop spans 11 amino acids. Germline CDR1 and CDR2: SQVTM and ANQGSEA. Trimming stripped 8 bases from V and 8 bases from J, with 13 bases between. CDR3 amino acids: CSFGGFDEQFF. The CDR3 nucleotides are TGCAGCTTTGGAGGCTTCGATGAGCAGTTCTTC.

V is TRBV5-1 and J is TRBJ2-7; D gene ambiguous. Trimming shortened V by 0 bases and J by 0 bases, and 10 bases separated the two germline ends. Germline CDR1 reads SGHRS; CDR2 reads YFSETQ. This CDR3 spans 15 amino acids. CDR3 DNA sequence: TGCGCCAGCAGCTTGGTGCGCTCTAGCTCCTACGAGCAGTACTTC. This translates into CASSLVRSSSYEQYF.

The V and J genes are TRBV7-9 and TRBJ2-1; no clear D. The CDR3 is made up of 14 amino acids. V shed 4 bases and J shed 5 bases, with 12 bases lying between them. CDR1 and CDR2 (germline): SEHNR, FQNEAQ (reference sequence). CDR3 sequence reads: CASSSRPRHNEQFF. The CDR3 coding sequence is TGTGCCAGCAGCTCGAGACCGAGGCACAATGAGCAGTTCTTC.

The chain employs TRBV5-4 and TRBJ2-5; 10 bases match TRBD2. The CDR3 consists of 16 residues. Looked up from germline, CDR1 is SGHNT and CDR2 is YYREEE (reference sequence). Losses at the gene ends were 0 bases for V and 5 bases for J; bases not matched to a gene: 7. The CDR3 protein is CASSLVSSGRRETQYF. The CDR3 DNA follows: TGTGCCAGCAGCTTGGTATCTAGCGGGAGACGGGAGACCCAGTACTTC.

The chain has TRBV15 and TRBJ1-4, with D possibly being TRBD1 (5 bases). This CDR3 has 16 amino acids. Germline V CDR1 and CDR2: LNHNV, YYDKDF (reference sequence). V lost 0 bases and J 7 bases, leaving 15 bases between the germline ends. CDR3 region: CATSRDSRDWVEKLFF. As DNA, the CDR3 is TGTGCCACCAGCAGAGACAGCCGGGACTGGGTTGAAAAACTGTTTTTT.

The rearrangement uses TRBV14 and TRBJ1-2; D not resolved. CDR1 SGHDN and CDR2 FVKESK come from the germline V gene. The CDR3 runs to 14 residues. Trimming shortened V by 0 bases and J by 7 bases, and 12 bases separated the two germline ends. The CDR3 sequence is CASSQDSSGSGYTF. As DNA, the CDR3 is TGTGCCAGCAGCCAAGATAGTTCGGGGTCTGGCTACACCTTC.